The 15 T cell receptor beta chains in this list originate from one sample, sequenced in a study of response to subunit inactivated influenza vaccine listed by TCRdb under 2018. The library was made by RT-PCR. Data came from an Illumina HiSeq 2500. TCRdb reworked the public reads: Q25 trimming with fastp, MiXCR clone assembly, productive beta chains retained. When rows share a CDR3 protein, they turn into one entry using the most common DNA and genes. This sample comprises roughly 520,000 distinct CDR3 sequences, about 25% of them detected only once. 1.9% of the sample goes to the ten largest clones. Sequenced material: CD4+ T cells sorted from PBMCs, taken roughly 5 days after vaccination. These receptors originate from a man in his fifties or sixties who received an inactivated influenza vaccine. Donor details come from another sample of the same person, matched by shared clones.

The V call is TRBV12-3 or TRBV12-4, the J call TRBJ2-3; TRBD2 matches 11 bases. The CDR3 has 17 residues. V lost 5 bases to trimming and J lost 2 bases; unmatched junction nucleotides: 9. The CDR3 reads CASSRPASGGNTDTQYF. For the CDR3, the DNA is TGTGCCAGCAGTAGACCCGCTAGCGGGGGGAACACAGATACGCAGTATTTT.

This clonotype has more than one count but fewer than ten. The chain uses TRBV7-2 and TRBJ1-1, with 8 bases matching TRBD1. The germline gives CDR1 SGHTA, CDR2 FQGNSA. J gave up 6 bases and V 1 base, and 4 bases lay outside the gene matches. The CDR3 length is 14 residues. CDR3 sequence: CASSLGTGRAEAFF. CDR3 nucleotide sequence: TGTGCCAGCAGCTTAGGGACAGGGAGAGCTGAAGCTTTCTTT.

The chain uses TRBV28 and TRBJ1-2; D unclear. CDR3 length: 11 amino acids. Trimming took 3 bases from V and 7 from J, leaving 6 bases between them. In germline, CDR1 is MDHEN, CDR2 SYDVKM. The CDR3 protein is CASSFNSGYTF. The CDR3 bases are TGTGCCAGCAGTTTCAATAGTGGCTACACCTTC.

This clonotype was found a few times. V usage is TRBV24-1 and J usage is TRBJ2-1; 7 positions agree with TRBD2. CDR3 size: 12 residues. Trimming removed 12 bases from V and 6 bases from J; junction bases left unmatched: 7. Germline V gene lookup returns CDR1 KGHDR and CDR2 SFDVKD. This chain's CDR3 is CASGTTFNEQFF. CDR3 DNA: TGTGCCTCTGGGACTACATTCAATGAGCAGTTCTTC.

V gene TRBV18 combines with J gene TRBJ1-2, with 8 bases that match TRBD1. Trimming at V came to 1 base and at J to 3 bases, leaving 4 bases not matched to a gene. Germline V lookup: CDR1 KGHSH, CDR2 LQKENI. The CDR3 length is 15 residues. The CDR3 loop reads CASSPQSGGDYGYTF. The DNA for the CDR3 is TGTGCCAGCTCACCACAGTCAGGGGGCGACTATGGCTACACCTTC.

The V gene is TRBV20-1, the J gene TRBJ2-7; D gene unclear. This CDR3 comprises 13 residues. V dropped 3 bases and J dropped 4 bases, with 13 bases sitting between them. Germline CDR1 and CDR2: DFQATT and SNEGSKA (reference sequence). This CDR3 is CSASPHEPYEQYF. The CDR3 DNA reads TGCAGTGCTAGCCCACACGAACCTTACGAGCAGTACTTC.

A few counts support this clonotype. Written as DNA, the CDR3 is TGTGCCATCAGTGAGTACTCGGCCCTCAAGGGAGGCTACACCTTC. It is translated as CAISEYSALKGGYTF. The chain links TRBV10-3 to TRBJ1-2, with D uncertain. This CDR3 is built from 15 residues. V was trimmed by 1 base and J by 8 bases, leaving 17 bases between them. The V gene's germline CDR1 is ENHRY and CDR2 SYGVKD.

The chain links TRBV19 to TRBJ1-5; tentative D call: TRBD1 (5 bases). The CDR3 runs 13 residues. The germline V gene has CDR1 LNHDA and CDR2 SQIVND (reference sequence). Between the trimmed V and J ends, which lost 3 bases and 6 bases, there was a span of 9 bases. The DNA for the CDR3 is TGTGCCAGTAGTATTCGGGGCACTCAGCCCCAGCATTTT. This gives the protein CASSIRGTQPQHF.

The CDR3 nucleotides read TGTGCCAGCAGCTTCGCCCCCGGCGAGCAGTACTTC. Its protein is CASSFAPGEQYF. The chain has TRBV7-9 and TRBJ2-7; unclear D gene. This CDR3 comprises 12 residues. Germline assignment: CDR1 SEHNR and CDR2 FQNEAQ (reference sequence). V was trimmed by 3 bases and J by 6 bases, leaving 9 bases between them.

This clonotype showed up just a few times. This sequence joins TRBV9 and TRBJ2-5; possible D gene TRBD2, 6 bases. Looked up from germline, CDR1 is SGDLS and CDR2 is YYNGEE. This CDR3 comprises 17 residues. The V end was cut by 0 bases, the J end by 2 bases, with 17 bases between. CDR3 region: CASSVGGLSGRQETQYF. The CDR3 bases are TGTGCCAGCAGCGTAGGAGGCCTAAGCGGGCGACAAGAGACCCAGTACTTC.

The V gene is TRBV7-2, the J gene TRBJ1-5; D gene unclear. The V and J ends lost 5 bases and 7 bases respectively, with 12 bases between them. Germline CDR1 reads SGHTA; CDR2 reads FQGNSA. This CDR3 comprises 13 residues. The CDR3 sequence: CASSAMRGQPQHF. The CDR3 nucleotides read TGTGCCAGCAGCGCGATGAGAGGGCAGCCCCAGCATTTT.

The chain couples TRBV20-1 to TRBJ2-4, with 10 bases identical to TRBD1. CDR1 is DFQATT, CDR2 SNEGSKA, per germline (reference sequence). The V gene end was trimmed by 4 bases and the J gene end by 7 bases; junction bases not matched to a gene: 4. CDR3 length equals 13 residues. The CDR3 protein is CSAKTGGGNIQYF. The CDR3 coding sequence is TGCAGTGCTAAGACAGGGGGCGGGAACATTCAGTACTTC.

This clonotype was seen a few times. The chain employs TRBV28 and TRBJ2-1; 10 bases fit TRBD2. Per the germline V gene, CDR1 is MDHEN and CDR2 is SYDVKM. The CDR3 runs to 21 residues. The V and J ends lost 3 bases and 3 bases, in that order; junction bases with no gene match: 20. CDR3 DNA sequence: TGTGCCAGCAGTTTGTCGGGTTCGGGTTGGATACTAGCGGGGAACTACAATGAGCAGTTCTTC. Encoded protein: CASSLSGSGWILAGNYNEQFF.

Only a few counts were recorded for this clonotype. The chain uses TRBV5-5 and TRBJ2-5; D not resolved. Germline CDR1 SGHKS, CDR2 YYEKEE (reference sequence). This CDR3 spans 15 amino acids. Trimming stripped 0 bases from V and 5 bases from J, with 14 bases between. The CDR3 nucleotides are TGTGCCAGCAGCTTGGTGGCGAATGCACGCGAGACCCAGTACTTC. It codes for CASSLVANARETQYF.

This clonotype showed up just a few times. The V and J genes are TRBV5-1 and TRBJ2-5; D unresolved. This CDR3 region has 15 residues. Looked up from germline, CDR1 is SGHRS and CDR2 is YFSETQ. Trimming removed 4 bases at V and 1 base at J, with 14 bases between. This chain's CDR3 is CASSVSNEPQETQYF. CDR3 nucleotides: TGCGCCAGCAGCGTATCAAACGAGCCCCAAGAGACCCAGTACTTC.